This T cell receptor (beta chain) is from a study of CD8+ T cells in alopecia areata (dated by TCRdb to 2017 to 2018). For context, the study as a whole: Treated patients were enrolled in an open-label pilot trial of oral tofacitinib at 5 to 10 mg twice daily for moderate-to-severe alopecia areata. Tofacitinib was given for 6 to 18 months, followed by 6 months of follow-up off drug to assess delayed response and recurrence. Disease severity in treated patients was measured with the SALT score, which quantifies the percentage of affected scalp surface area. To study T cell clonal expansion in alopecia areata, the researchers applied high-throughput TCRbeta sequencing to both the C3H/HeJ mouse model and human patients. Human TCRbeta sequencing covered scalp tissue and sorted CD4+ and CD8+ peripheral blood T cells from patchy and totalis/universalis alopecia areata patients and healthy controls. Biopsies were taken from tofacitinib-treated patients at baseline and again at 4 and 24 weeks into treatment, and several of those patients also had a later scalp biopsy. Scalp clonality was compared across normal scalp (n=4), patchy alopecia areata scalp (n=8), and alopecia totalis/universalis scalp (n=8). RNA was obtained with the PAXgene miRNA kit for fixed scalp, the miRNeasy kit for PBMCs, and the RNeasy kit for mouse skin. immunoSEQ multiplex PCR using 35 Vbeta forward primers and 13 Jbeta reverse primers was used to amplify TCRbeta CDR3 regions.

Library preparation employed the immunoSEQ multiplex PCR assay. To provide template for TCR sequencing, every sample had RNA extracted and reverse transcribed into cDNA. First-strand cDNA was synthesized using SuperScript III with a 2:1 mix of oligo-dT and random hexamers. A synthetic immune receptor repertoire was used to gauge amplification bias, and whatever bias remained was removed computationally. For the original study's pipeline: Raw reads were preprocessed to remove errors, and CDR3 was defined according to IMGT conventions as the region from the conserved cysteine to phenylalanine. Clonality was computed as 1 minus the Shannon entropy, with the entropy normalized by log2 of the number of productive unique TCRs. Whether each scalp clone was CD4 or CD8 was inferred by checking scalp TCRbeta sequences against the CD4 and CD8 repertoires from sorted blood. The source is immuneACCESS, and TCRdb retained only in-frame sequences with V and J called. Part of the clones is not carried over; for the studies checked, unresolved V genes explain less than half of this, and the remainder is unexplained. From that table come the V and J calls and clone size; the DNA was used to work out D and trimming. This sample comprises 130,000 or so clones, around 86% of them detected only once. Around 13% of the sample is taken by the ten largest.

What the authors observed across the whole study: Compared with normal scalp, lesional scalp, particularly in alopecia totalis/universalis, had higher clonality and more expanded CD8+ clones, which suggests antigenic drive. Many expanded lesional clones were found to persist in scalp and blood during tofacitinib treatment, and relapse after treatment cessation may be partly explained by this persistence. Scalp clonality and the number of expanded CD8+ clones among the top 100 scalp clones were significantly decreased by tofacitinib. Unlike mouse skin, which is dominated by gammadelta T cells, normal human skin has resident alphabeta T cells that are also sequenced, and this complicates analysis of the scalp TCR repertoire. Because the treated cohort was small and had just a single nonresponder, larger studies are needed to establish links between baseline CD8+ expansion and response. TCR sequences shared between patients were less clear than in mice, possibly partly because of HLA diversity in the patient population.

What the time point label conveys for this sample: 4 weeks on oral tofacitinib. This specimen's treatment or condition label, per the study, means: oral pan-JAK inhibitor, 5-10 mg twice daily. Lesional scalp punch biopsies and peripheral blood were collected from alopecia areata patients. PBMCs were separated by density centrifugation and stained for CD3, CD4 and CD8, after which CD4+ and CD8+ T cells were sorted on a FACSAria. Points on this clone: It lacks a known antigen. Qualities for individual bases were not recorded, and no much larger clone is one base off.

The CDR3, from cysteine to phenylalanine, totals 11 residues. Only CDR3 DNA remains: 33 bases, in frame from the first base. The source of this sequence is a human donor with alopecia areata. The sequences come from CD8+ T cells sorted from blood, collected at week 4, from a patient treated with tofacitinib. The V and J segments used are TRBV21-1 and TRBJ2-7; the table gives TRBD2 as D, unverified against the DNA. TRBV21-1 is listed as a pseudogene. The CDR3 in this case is CASSKEVEQYF. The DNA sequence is TGTGCCAGCAGCAAGGAGGTCGAGCAGTACTTC.